These 17 T cell receptor beta chains came from one sample sequenced in a study of blood T cell repertoires in COVID-19. Generated by immunoSEQ multiplex PCR, the TCRdb table keeps only in-frame clones and is missing some. Here the sample spans roughly 120,000 clones, 82% being singletons. The sample was peripheral blood. These receptors were collected from a woman aged 60-70 years with acute or convalescent COVID-19.

The rearrangement links TRBV12-2 to TRBJ2-7; the table's D call, TRBD2, was not checked against the DNA. TRBV12-2 is a pseudogene locus. This CDR3 comprises 14 residues. CDR3 sequence (DNA): TGTGCAAGTCGCTTTTTCGGGGACTCCTACGAGCAGTACTTC. Protein: CASRFFGDSYEQYF.

V usage is TRBV9 and J usage is TRBJ2-5, with TRBD2 matching 16 bases. The CDR3 length is 17 residues. Germline CDR1 and CDR2: SGDLS and YYNGEE. Germline trimming cut 4 bases from V and 1 base from J; bases unmatched to any gene: 4. CDR3 amino acids: CASSHGTSGRGQETQYF. In DNA, the CDR3 is TGTGCCAGCAGCCACGGGACTAGCGGGAGGGGCCAAGAGACCCAGTACTTC.

This clone was observed a handful of times. The CDR3 here is CASSLSQADTDTQYF. CDR3 nucleotide sequence: TGTGCCAGCTCACTTTCACAGGCTGACACAGATACGCAGTATTTT. The rearrangement joins TRBV18 to TRBJ2-3; TRBD1 might be the D (5 bases). CDR1 and CDR2 from the germline V gene are KGHSH and LQKENI. The CDR3 has 15 residues. Between the trimmed V and J ends, which lost 4 bases and 2 bases, there was a span of 13 bases. The complete variable domain, with remaining parts taken from reference TRBV18 and TRBJ2-3, reads NAGVMQNPRHLVRRRGQEARLRCSPMKGHSHVYWYRQLPEEGLKFMVYLQKENIIDESGMPKERFSAEFPKEGPSILRIQQVVRGDSAAYFCASSLSQADTDTQYFGPGTRLTVL.

Relative to its sample, this clone is medium-sized. The CDR3 spells CASGGTGPYNEQFF. DNA for the CDR3: TGTGCCAGCGGGGGGACAGGCCCCTACAATGAGCAGTTCTTC. The chain recombines TRBV6-5 with TRBJ2-1; TRBD1 matches 8 bases. With 8 bases clipped from V and 2 bases from J, the junction kept 5 bases outside the gene matches. The CDR3 totals 14 residues. Germline CDR1 reads MNHEY; CDR2 reads SVGAGI.

This clone is a singleton in its sample. V and J are TRBV6-4 and TRBJ2-7, with 10 bases aligning to TRBD1. The CDR3 covers 15 residues. The V gene's germline CDR1 is MRHNA and CDR2 SNTAGT. V lost 7 bases and J lost 3; bases outside the gene matches: 9. The CDR3 nucleotides are TGTGCCAGCACCGCCCGGTGGGACAGGGGCTACGAGCAGTACTTC. This encodes CASTARWDRGYEQYF.

V usage is TRBV27 and J usage is TRBJ1-2; the match to TRBD1 covers 10 bases. Unmatched junction bases numbered 6, after V lost 6 bases and J lost 8 bases. Germline loops: CDR1 MNHEY, CDR2 SMNVEV (reference sequence). The CDR3 consists of 13 residues. The CDR3 sequence: CASRSTGGGGYTF. The CDR3 DNA reads as TGTGCCAGCAGATCGACAGGGGGCGGGGGCTACACCTTC.

This chain connects TRBV6-6 to TRBJ1-1; D unresolved. CDR3 length: 13 residues. Germline CDR1 and CDR2: MNHNY and SVGAGI (reference sequence). V was cut by 2 bases and J by 8 bases, with 12 bases left in between. The CDR3 spells CASSYETNTEAFF. The CDR3 nucleotides are TGTGCCAGCAGTTACGAGACTAATACCGAAGCTTTCTTT.

V usage is TRBV7-2 and J usage is TRBJ2-5, with TRBD2 as a possible D gene (7 bases). The germline V and J ends were trimmed by 6 bases and 5 bases, with 22 bases remaining between them. This CDR3 contains 16 residues. CDR1 is SGHTA and CDR2 is FQGNSA in the germline V gene. The CDR3 spells CASSSTGGLSEETQYF. The DNA for the CDR3 is TGTGCCAGCAGTTCGACGGGGGGCCTGAGTGAGGAGACCCAGTACTTC.

The chain links TRBV9 to TRBJ2-3; 7 bases align to TRBD2. The CDR3 has 16 residues. V trimming: 1 base; J trimming: 1 base; junction bases outside the gene matches: 6. Germline CDR1 and CDR2: SGDLS and YYNGEE. The chain's CDR3 is CASSVIEAGGTDTQYF. CDR3 DNA sequence: TGTGCCAGCAGCGTAATTGAGGCGGGGGGCACAGATACGCAGTATTTT.

The chain is built from TRBV5-4 and TRBJ2-3; D unclear. The germline CDR1 and CDR2 sequences are SGHNT and YYREEE (reference sequence). This CDR3 spans 15 amino acids. V shed 5 bases and J shed 4 bases, with 17 bases lying between them. CDR3 region: CASSHLEIGSDTQYF. The CDR3, as DNA: TGTGCCAGCAGTCATCTAGAGATCGGGTCAGATACGCAGTATTTT.

The chain carries TRBV11-3 and TRBJ1-2, with TRBD1 matching 10 bases. Per the germline V gene, CDR1 is SGHNT and CDR2 is YENEEA. Trimming at V came to 5 bases and at J to 6 bases, leaving 6 bases not matched to a gene. The CDR3 is 14 residues long. The CDR3 DNA reads as TGTGCCAGCAGCCGCGGGGGGACAGGGGATGGCTACACCTTC. Amino acids: CASSRGGTGDGYTF.

The rearrangement joins TRBV10-3 to TRBJ1-6, with D uncertain. Germline V gives CDR1 ENHRY, CDR2 SYGVKD. The V and J ends lost 1 base and 8 bases respectively, with 12 bases between them. The CDR3 consists of 15 residues. CDR3 sequence reads: CAISELGSQDSPLHF. The CDR3 coding sequence is TGTGCCATCAGTGAGTTGGGCTCCCAAGATTCACCCCTCCACTTT.

This rearrangement joins TRBV5-4 to TRBJ2-7; 9 bases map to TRBD1. This CDR3 contains 13 residues. Looked up from germline, CDR1 is SGHNT and CDR2 is YYREEE (reference sequence). V lost 7 bases to trimming and J lost 7 bases; unmatched junction nucleotides: 9. The CDR3 bases are TGTGCCAGCGGGGGACAGGGTCAGTCGGAGCAGTACTTC. Protein: CASGGQGQSEQYF.

This clone has more than one count but fewer than ten. The chain links TRBV7-3 to TRBJ1-3, with TRBD1 matching over 11 bases. This CDR3 is 15 amino acids long. V lost 6 bases to trimming and J lost 4 bases; unmatched junction nucleotides: 5. CDR1 is SGHTA, CDR2 FQGTGA, per germline. CDR3 amino acids: CASSRTGGEGNTIYF. DNA of the CDR3: TGTGCCAGCAGTCGGACAGGGGGCGAAGGAAACACCATATATTTT.

This chain uses TRBV4-1 with TRBJ2-1; 13 bases are a match to TRBD2. The germline V gene encodes CDR1 MGHRA and CDR2 YSYEKL. V trimming: 1 base; J trimming: 10 bases; junction bases outside the gene matches: 4. The CDR3 covers 15 residues. The CDR3 DNA sequence: TGCGCCAGCAGCCAAGGACTAGCGGGGGGAGGAGAGCAGTTCTTC. This codes for CASSQGLAGGGEQFF.

The chain combines TRBV5-1 with TRBJ1-1, with a weak D call TRBD1 (5 bases). Per the germline V gene, CDR1 is SGHRS and CDR2 is YFSETQ. The length of the CDR3 is 13 residues. With 9 bases removed from V and 4 bases from J, the gap between germline ends came to 16 bases. CDR3 amino acids: CATYDSSGTEAFF. The DNA of the CDR3 is TGCGCCACGTATGACAGCAGTGGCACTGAAGCTTTCTTT.

V gene TRBV5-6 combines with J gene TRBJ2-1; maybe TRBD1 (5 bases). The CDR3 is made up of 13 amino acids. V was pared by 6 bases and J by 5 bases, with 12 bases between. Germline CDR1 and CDR2: SGHDT and YYEEEE. For the CDR3, the DNA is TGTGCCAGCACCCCCAGGGCCCACAATGAGCAGTTCTTC. This codes for CASTPRAHNEQFF.